Sequencing of this T cell receptor beta chain was carried out in a study of T cell responses to AZD1222 COVID-19 vaccine. Germline CDR1 and CDR2: DFQATT and SNEGSKA (reference sequence). The CDR3 is 10 residues long. V dropped 4 bases and J dropped 11 bases, with 11 bases sitting between them. Generated by immunoSEQ multiplex PCR, the TCRdb table keeps only in-frame clones and is missing some. In the table there are some 130,000 clones, around 90% of which are singletons. To note about this clone: Its specificity is unknown.

Study results and caveats: Spike-specific TCRs gained breadth and depth after people received two AZD1222 doses.

This chain connects TRBV20-1 to TRBJ1-1, with D hard to call. Sequences were derived from peripheral blood, sampled on day 0 of AZD1222 vaccination. The TCR originated in an adult in good health. CDR3 nucleotide sequence: TGCAGTGCTATACAAAGTACCGCTTTCTTT. Protein sequence: CSAIQSTAFF.